These 16 T cell receptor beta chains share one sample of origin, sequenced in a study of blood T cell repertoires in COVID-19. Only in-frame clones appear in the TCRdb table, and some are missing; sequencing was by immunoSEQ multiplex PCR. The table has 300,000 or so clones, roughly 82% seen once. The sequenced material came from peripheral blood. The receptors were gathered from a woman between 45 and 60 years old with acute or convalescent COVID-19.

V gene TRBV3-1 (or the pseudogene TRBV3-2) combines with J gene TRBJ2-2, with 8 bases identical to TRBD2. Germline CDR1 and CDR2: LGHDT and YNNKEL (reference sequence). Trimming at V came to 7 bases and at J to 1 base, leaving 14 bases not matched to a gene. The CDR3 contains 18 residues. The CDR3 spells CASTERVAGRLNTGELFF. The CDR3 region has the DNA TGTGCCAGCACCGAAAGAGTAGCGGGACGGCTGAACACCGGGGAGCTGTTTTTT.

This clone was seen only once. The chain joins TRBV5-1 to TRBJ2-7, with D perhaps matching TRBD2 (5 bases). The germline V gene has CDR1 SGHRS and CDR2 YFSETQ. CDR3 length equals 14 residues. V was clipped by 0 bases and J by 6 bases, with 13 bases between them. The CDR3 bases are TGCGCCAGCAGCTTGGGGGGAGAGAGAGGCGAGCAGTACTTC. This translates into CASSLGGERGEQYF. The full variable domain, its missing parts supplied by reference TRBV5-1 and TRBJ2-7, is KAGVTQTPRYLIKTRGQQVTLSCSPISGHRSVSWYQQTPGQGLQFLFEYFSETQRNKGNFPGRFSGRQFSNSRSEMNVSTLELGDSALYLCASSLGGERGEQYFGPGTRLTVT.

The V gene is TRBV6-2 or TRBV6-3, the J gene TRBJ2-5; maybe TRBD2 (6 bases). Trimming pared 5 bases from V and 4 bases from J, leaving 14 bases between. Germline CDR1 and CDR2: MNHEY and SVGEGT. The CDR3 length is 14 residues. The CDR3 spells CASSPRLGGETQYF. As DNA, the CDR3 is TGTGCCAGCAGTCCAAGACTAGGTGGAGAGACCCAGTACTTC.

The V gene is TRBV12-3 or TRBV12-4, the J gene TRBJ1-2; possible D gene TRBD1, 6 bases. Trimming removed 7 bases from V and 5 bases from J, with 14 bases in between. The CDR3 length is 13 residues. The CDR3 sequence: CASMSRGAYGYTF. Written as DNA, the CDR3 is TGTGCCAGCATGTCCCGGGGGGCGTATGGCTACACCTTC.

The V call is TRBV7-3, the J call TRBJ2-1; TRBD2 agrees at 9 bases. CDR1 and CDR2 (germline): SGHTA, FQGTGA. There are 15 residues in the CDR3. Germline trimming cut 5 bases from V and 5 bases from J; bases unmatched to any gene: 7. In nucleotides, the CDR3 is TGTGCCAGCAGCCCCCTAGCGGGGATAGACAATGAGCAGTTCTTC. Translation gives CASSPLAGIDNEQFF.

The V call is TRBV15, the J call TRBJ2-1, with 14 nucleotides matching TRBD2. Unmatched junction bases numbered 1, after V lost 5 bases and J lost 7 bases. The CDR3 runs to 14 residues. The germline gives CDR1 LNHNV, CDR2 YYDKDF (reference sequence). In nucleotides, the CDR3 is TGTGCCACCAGCGGGACTAGCGGGAGTAATGAGCAGTTCTTC. It encodes CATSGTSGSNEQFF.

This chain connects TRBV24-1 to TRBJ2-1; D is perhaps TRBD2 (5 bases). Looked up from germline, CDR1 is KGHDR and CDR2 is SFDVKD. This CDR3 spans 15 amino acids. Trimming left V 4 bases short and J 5 bases short, with 14 bases between. The CDR3 coding sequence is TGTGCCACCAGTGAGCCCGAACTAGGACACAATGAGCAGTTCTTC. It codes for CATSEPELGHNEQFF.

V and J are TRBV7-6 and TRBJ2-2; 10 positions match TRBD1. The CDR3 runs 16 residues. The V gene's germline CDR1 is SGHVS and CDR2 FNYEAQ. V lost 2 bases to trimming and J lost 4 bases; unmatched junction nucleotides: 4. CDR3 residues: CASSLPRQGATGELFF. CDR3 bases: TGTGCCAGCAGCTTACCGAGACAGGGGGCCACCGGGGAGCTGTTTTTT.

The V call is TRBV4-2, the J call TRBJ2-1, with 7 nucleotides matching TRBD1. This CDR3 has 16 residues. With V trimmed by 4 bases and J by 6 bases, 12 bases remained unmatched. CDR1 and CDR2 (germline): LGHNA, YNFKEQ. The CDR3 DNA reads as TGTGCCAGCAGCCGCGGACAGGTCAGGGGCCTCAATGAGCAGTTCTTC. Its translation is CASSRGQVRGLNEQFF.

The CDR3 sequence: CASSLARGSTDTQYF. The CDR3 DNA follows: TGTGCCAGCAGCTTAGCGAGAGGGAGCACAGATACGCAGTATTTT. The chain employs TRBV7-9 and TRBJ2-3; D may be TRBD2 (5 bases). From germline, CDR1 is SEHNR and CDR2 FQNEAQ (reference sequence). V was cut by 0 bases and J by 0 bases, with 7 bases left in between. CDR3 size: 15 residues.

This rearrangement joins TRBV27 to TRBJ2-5; TRBD1 agrees at 7 bases. Per germline, CDR1 MNHEY and CDR2 SMNVEV (reference sequence). The CDR3 sequence is 15 residues long. V was pared by 2 bases and J by 2 bases, with 5 bases of the junction left unmatched. CDR3 nucleotides: TGTGCCAGCAGTTTAAGGTACAGGGGTCAAGAGACCCAGTACTTC. Amino acid sequence: CASSLRYRGQETQYF.

This clone has only a few counts. The chain carries TRBV27 and TRBJ2-5, with 7 nucleotides matching TRBD1. The CDR3 extends over 14 amino acids. Per the germline V gene, CDR1 is MNHEY and CDR2 is SMNVEV (reference sequence). V dropped 6 bases and J dropped 4; count of bases not matched to a gene: 8. Written as DNA, the CDR3 is TGTGCCAGCAGATTGACGGGACAGACAGAGACCCAGTACTTC. Translated: CASRLTGQTETQYF.

The CDR3 is CASSALYHYGYTF. The CDR3 DNA sequence: TGTGCCAGCAGCGCTCTCTACCACTATGGCTACACCTTC. The chain carries TRBV19 and TRBJ1-2; D unclear. The germline gives CDR1 LNHDA, CDR2 SQIVND (reference sequence). The CDR3 sequence is 13 residues long. The ends were cut back, 9 bases at V and 3 bases at J, with 14 bases in the middle. The entire variable domain, with the rest obtained from reference TRBV19 and TRBJ1-2, is as follows: DGGITQSPKYLFRKEGQNVTLSCEQNLNHDAMYWYRQDPGQGLRLIYYSQIVNDFQKGDIAEGYSVSREKKESFPLTVTSAQKNPTAFYLCASSALYHYGYTFGSGTRLTVV.

Written as DNA, the CDR3 is TGTGCCAGTAGTATAGAATACAGAAGATATAATTCACCCCTCCACTTT. Translation: CASSIEYRRYNSPLHF. The chain combines TRBV19 with TRBJ1-6; D not resolved. Germline lookup yields CDR1 LNHDA and CDR2 SQIVND (reference sequence). Trimming removed 0 bases at V and 4 bases at J, with 10 bases between. CDR3 length equals 16 residues.

The V gene is TRBV7-9, the J gene TRBJ1-1, with TRBD1 matching 12 bases. V shed 5 bases and J 3 bases; nucleotides not matched to a gene: 4. Germline V gene lookup returns CDR1 SEHNR and CDR2 FQNEAQ (reference sequence). The CDR3 is 15 amino acids. CDR3 nucleotides: TGTGCCAGCAGCAAGGGACAGGGGGCGGACACTGAAGCTTTCTTT. It encodes CASSKGQGADTEAFF.

This rearrangement joins TRBV30 to TRBJ1-5; D gene unclear. The germline V and J ends were trimmed by 0 bases and 5 bases, with 17 bases remaining between them. CDR1 and CDR2 (germline): GTSNPN, SVGIG (reference sequence). This CDR3 is 16 amino acids long. This CDR3 reads CAWSVRSALVYQPQHF. CDR3 coding DNA: TGTGCCTGGAGTGTACGATCCGCGTTGGTATATCAGCCCCAGCATTTT.